Each of the 7 T cell receptor beta chains below was sequenced from the same sample in a study of low-dose radiotherapy and immunotherapy resistance in tumors. TRAV- and TRBV-specific primers were used for first-strand cDNA, which covered alpha and beta chains. TCRs were put through approximately 20 PCR cycles of amplification with Phusion. A constant-region primer and the V-primer adapter served as the primer pair. TCRdb called the reads again in MiXCR, with one record for every CDR3 protein. The sample includes some 85,000 distinct CDR3 sequences, 15% to 20% of them seen just once. The time point is: before trial treatment. The input for sequencing was PBMCs, taken before treatment. The receptors stem from a male donor with prostate cancer.

This clonotype was detected many times. The gene calls are TRBV6-8 and TRBJ2-2; 9 positions agree with TRBD2. This CDR3 is built from 19 residues. Unmatched junction bases numbered 11, after V lost 0 bases and J lost 3 bases. Germline V lookup: CDR1 MNHGY, CDR2 SAAAGT. CDR3 nucleotides: TGTGCCAGCAGTTACTCGGTCCGTGTAGTAGCGGGGGACACCGGGGAGCTGTTTTTT. Amino acid sequence: CASSYSVRVVAGDTGELFF.

This clonotype was counted ten times or more. The V gene is TRBV5-1, the J gene TRBJ2-7; D might be TRBD1 or TRBD2, each matching 5 bases. The CDR3 spans 15 residues. Trimming stripped 0 bases from V and 3 bases from J, with 13 bases between. Looked up from germline, CDR1 is SGHRS and CDR2 is YFSETQ. The CDR3 nucleotides read TGCGCCAGCAGCTTGGAGGGGACGGCCCTCTACGAGCAGTACTTC. Translating gives CASSLEGTALYEQYF.

V gene TRBV7-9 combines with J gene TRBJ1-1, with D maybe TRBD1 (6 bases). In germline, CDR1 is SEHNR, CDR2 FQNEAQ (reference sequence). There are 15 residues in the CDR3. The ends were cut back, 6 bases at V and 0 bases at J, with 14 bases in the middle. CDR3 sequence: CASRTKDRLNTEAFF. The CDR3 nucleotides are TGTGCCAGCAGGACCAAGGACAGACTGAACACTGAAGCTTTCTTT.

This clonotype has at least ten counts. The chain uses TRBV7-3 and TRBJ1-2, with D possibly being TRBD1 (6 bases). Germline CDR1 reads SGHTA; CDR2 reads FQGTGA. With 5 bases removed from V and 7 bases from J, the gap between germline ends came to 17 bases. The CDR3 contains 14 residues. The CDR3 bases are TGTGCCAGCAGCCCGGGACAAGGGCTAGGTGGCTACACCTTC. This gives the protein CASSPGQGLGGYTF.

There are many counts of this clonotype. The chain recombines TRBV11-2 with TRBJ2-2; D is ambiguous. V lost 2 bases to trimming and J lost 6 bases, with 7 bases between them. CDR3 length: 13 residues. In germline, CDR1 is SGHAT, CDR2 FQNNGV. CDR3 nucleotides: TGTGCCAGCAGCTTACTGAGTGCCGGGGAGCTGTTTTTT. The encoded protein is CASSLLSAGELFF.

Notes on this clonotype: Mismatch with germline at one junction end may stem from a read error. The chain joins TRBV5-1 to TRBJ1-5; D remains unclear. Germline CDR1 is SGHRS and CDR2 is YFSETQ. There are 15 residues in the CDR3. The CDR3 region has the DNA TGTGCCAGCAGCTTTTCACACTCCGGCAATCAGCCCCAGCATTTT. Its translation: CASSFSHSGNQPQHF.

This clonotype was detected many times. The chain carries TRBV20-1 and TRBJ2-5; D is undetermined. The CDR3 is made up of 14 amino acids. The V and J ends lost 0 bases and 5 bases respectively, with 13 bases between them. From germline, CDR1 is DFQATT and CDR2 SNEGSKA (reference sequence). DNA of the CDR3: TGCAGTGCTAGAGATAGGCTGGGAATGGAGACCCAGTACTTC. The encoded protein is CSARDRLGMETQYF.